These 25 T cell receptor beta chains originate from one sample sequenced in a study of blood T cell repertoires in COVID-19. Only in-frame clones appear in the TCRdb table, and some are missing; sequencing was by immunoSEQ multiplex PCR. Among fewer than 30,000 clones listed, 87% were seen once. Sequenced sample: peripheral blood. The source is a man aged 50-59 years with active COVID-19.

The V call is TRBV19, the J call TRBJ2-3; TRBD1 matches at 10 bases. There are 15 residues in the CDR3. J gave up 3 bases and V 4 bases, and 4 bases lay outside the gene matches. Germline V gene sequence: CDR1 LNHDA, CDR2 SQIVND (reference sequence). CDR3 bases: TGTGCCAGTAGTAGGGGACAGGGGAGGACAGATACGCAGTATTTT. Its translation is CASSRGQGRTDTQYF.

The rearrangement uses TRBV6-6 and TRBJ2-7; D unresolved. Deletions cut 4 bases from V and 5 bases from J, with 15 bases between. Looked up from germline, CDR1 is MNHNY and CDR2 is SVGAGI (reference sequence). The CDR3 length is 14 residues. Here the CDR3 DNA reads TGTGCCAGCAGTTTCACACAGTGGCAGGACGAGCAGTACTTC. Protein: CASSFTQWQDEQYF.

V gene TRBV2 combines with J gene TRBJ1-3; TRBD1 matches 9 bases. The CDR3 contains 14 residues. V gave up 7 bases and J gave up 5 bases; unmatched junction bases: 6. Germline V gene lookup returns CDR1 SNHLY and CDR2 FYNNEI. The CDR3 region is CASIKQGARNTIYF. For the CDR3, the DNA is TGTGCCAGCATCAAACAGGGGGCCAGAAACACCATATATTTT.

The chain is built from TRBV24-1 and TRBJ2-3; 7 bases line up with TRBD1. The CDR3 is made up of 14 amino acids. Germline assignment: CDR1 KGHDR and CDR2 SFDVKD. After removal of 5 bases from V and 4 bases from J, the junction contained 5 bases not matched to a gene. CDR3 sequence: CATSVGQSPDTQYF. In nucleotides, the CDR3 is TGTGCCACCAGTGTGGGACAGTCCCCAGATACGCAGTATTTT.

V is TRBV11-2 and J is TRBJ1-5; D gene ambiguous. Trimming took 0 bases from V and 0 from J, leaving 6 bases between them. The length of the CDR3 is 15 residues. The germline V gene has CDR1 SGHAT and CDR2 FQNNGV. The CDR3 coding sequence is TGTGCCAGCAGCTTAGATTTTAATAGCAATCAGCCCCAGCATTTT. Protein: CASSLDFNSNQPQHF. The complete variable domain, with remaining parts taken from reference TRBV11-2 and TRBJ1-5, reads EAGVAQSPRYKIIEKRQSVAFWCNPISGHATLYWYQQILGQGPKLLIQFQNNGVVDDSQLPKDRFSAERLKGVDSTLKIQPAKLEDSAVYLCASSLDFNSNQPQHFGDGTRLSIL.

The chain links TRBV19 to TRBJ1-1; the match to TRBD1 covers 7 bases. Germline CDR1 is LNHDA and CDR2 is SQIVND (reference sequence). The CDR3 sequence is 15 residues long. The junction had 8 bases not matched to a gene; V was cut back by 5 bases and J by 2 bases. CDR3 in amino acids: CASSWGYRGNTEAFF. In DNA form, the CDR3 reads TGTGCCAGTAGTTGGGGGTACAGGGGCAACACTGAAGCTTTCTTT.

The rearrangement joins TRBV19 to TRBJ2-5; tentatively, D is TRBD2 (6 bases). Germline CDR1 LNHDA, CDR2 SQIVND (reference sequence). With 4 bases removed from V and 2 bases from J, the gap between germline ends came to 20 bases. There are 17 residues in the CDR3. For the CDR3, the DNA is TGTGCCAGTAGTACCCTGGGGGGACTTCTCCCTCAAGAGACCCAGTACTTC. This gives the protein CASSTLGGLLPQETQYF.

The chain combines TRBV5-6 with TRBJ2-1; D is perhaps TRBD2 (6 bases). This CDR3 has 15 amino acids. V was shortened by 5 bases and J by 0 bases, with 12 bases between the two germline ends. From germline, CDR1 is SGHDT and CDR2 YYEEEE. This CDR3 is CASRTGLSSYNEQFF. For the CDR3, the DNA is TGTGCCAGCAGAACGGGACTCAGCTCCTACAATGAGCAGTTCTTC. The variable domain in full, with the rest retrieved from reference TRBV5-6 and TRBJ2-1, is DAGVTQSPTHLIKTRGQQVTLRCSPKSGHDTVSWYQQALGQGPQFIFQYYEEEERQRGNFPDRFSGHQFPNYSSELNVNALLLGDSALYLCASRTGLSSYNEQFFGPGTRLTVL.

V usage is TRBV5-4 and J usage is TRBJ2-7, with D possibly being TRBD2 (6 bases). The CDR3 consists of 14 residues. Germline V lookup: CDR1 SGHNT, CDR2 YYREEE (reference sequence). The V end lost 0 bases, the J end lost 5 bases, and 12 bases lay between the germline ends. The CDR3 protein is CASSLGEVAHEQYV. CDR3 in DNA: TGTGCCAGCAGCTTGGGGGAGGTAGCCCACGAGCAGTACGTC.

The chain employs TRBV6-2 or TRBV6-3 and TRBJ2-1, with D possibly matching TRBD1 (6 bases). Trimming left V 2 bases short and J 8 bases short, with 28 bases between. This CDR3 spans 19 amino acids. Germline CDR1 MNHEY, CDR2 SVGEGT. CDR3 sequence reads: CASSYPPWDTGLLGDEQFF. CDR3 bases: TGTGCCAGCAGTTACCCACCTTGGGACACAGGATTGCTTGGAGATGAGCAGTTCTTC.

On this clone: The same CDR3 is also encoded by other DNA sequences in this sample. The chain carries TRBV7-8 and TRBJ1-1; D uncertain. Germline lookup yields CDR1 SGHVS and CDR2 FQNEAQ. The CDR3 is made up of 13 amino acids. V lost 1 base to trimming and J lost 1 base, with 4 bases between them. The CDR3: CASSLGQNTEAFF. The CDR3 nucleotides are TGTGCCAGCAGCTTAGGTCAGAACACTGAAGCTTTCTTT.

The chain couples TRBV11-3 to TRBJ1-1; possibly TRBD1 for D (6 bases). Between the trimmed V and J ends, which lost 7 bases and 3 bases, there was a span of 12 bases. There are 13 residues in the CDR3. Germline-derived CDR1 and CDR2 are SGHNT and YENEEA. The CDR3 sequence is CASTPDSYTEAFF. The CDR3 region has the DNA TGTGCCAGCACCCCGGACAGCTACACTGAAGCTTTCTTT.

V is TRBV4-1 and J is TRBJ2-5; 9 bases agree with TRBD1. The CDR3 sequence is 15 residues long. Germline CDR1 reads MGHRA; CDR2 reads YSYEKL. With V trimmed by 1 base and J by 0 bases, 0 bases remained unmatched. CDR3 nucleotides: TGCGCCAGCAGCCAAGGGGACAGGGACCAAGAGACCCAGTACTTC. Translated, it gives CASSQGDRDQETQYF.

V and J are TRBV3-1 (or the pseudogene TRBV3-2) and TRBJ2-3; 11 bases align to TRBD2. The CDR3 loop spans 13 amino acids. Germline loops: CDR1 LGHDT, CDR2 YNNKEL (reference sequence). Trimming cost V 7 bases and J 4 bases; bases outside gene matches: 1. The CDR3 is CASTTSGADTQYF. In DNA form, the CDR3 reads TGTGCCAGCACGACTAGCGGGGCAGATACGCAGTATTTT.

V is TRBV5-5 and J is TRBJ2-5; no clear D. Germline V gives CDR1 SGHKS, CDR2 YYEKEE (reference sequence). The CDR3 is 15 amino acids. V lost 6 bases, J lost 2 bases, and 17 bases lay in between. The CDR3 DNA reads TGTGCCAGCACCTTCGCCCAAACTAAACAAGAGACCCAGTACTTC. Protein sequence: CASTFAQTKQETQYF. Filled out from reference TRBV5-5 and TRBJ2-5, the complete variable domain reads DAGVTQSPTHLIKTRGQQVTLRCSPISGHKSVSWYQQVLGQGPQFIFQYYEKEERGRGNFPDRFSARQFPNYSSELNVNALLLGDSALYLCASTFAQTKQETQYFGPGTRLLVL.

The genes are TRBV4-1 and TRBJ2-1, with D perhaps TRBD1 (6 bases). CDR1 is MGHRA, CDR2 YSYEKL, per germline. The CDR3 loop spans 15 amino acids. V gave up 6 bases and J gave up 0 bases, with 12 bases separating them. Here the CDR3 reads CASRPTGSSYNEQFF. DNA of the CDR3: TGCGCCAGCAGACCTACAGGGAGCTCCTACAATGAGCAGTTCTTC.

The table lists this clone with a count of one. The rearrangement links TRBV28 to TRBJ2-7; a possible D gene is TRBD1 (6 bases). Germline CDR1 is MDHEN and CDR2 is SYDVKM. The CDR3 extends over 14 amino acids. Trimming removed 5 bases from V and 2 bases from J, with 13 bases in between. CDR3 DNA: TGTGCCAGCAGTGTGACAGGAGCCGCCTACGAGCAGTACTTC. This sequence encodes CASSVTGAAYEQYF.

The chain employs TRBV5-8 and TRBJ2-2; D perhaps matches TRBD2 (6 bases). Germline CDR1 is SGHTS and CDR2 is YDEGEE. This CDR3 region has 16 residues. The V end was cut by 5 bases, the J end by 0 bases, with 14 bases between. CDR3 DNA sequence: TGTGCCAGCAGGCGGGGAAATATCGCGAACACCGGGGAGCTGTTTTTT. Residues: CASRRGNIANTGELFF.

The V and J genes are TRBV4-1 and TRBJ2-7, with D possibly being TRBD2 (6 bases). Germline CDR1 and CDR2: MGHRA and YSYEKL. This CDR3 has 16 residues. The V end lost 3 bases, the J end lost 1 base, and 16 bases lay between the germline ends. The CDR3 region has the DNA TGCGCCAGCAGCCATCTTGGGGAGGACACTTCCTACGAGCAGTACTTC. This sequence encodes CASSHLGEDTSYEQYF.

The V gene is TRBV7-3, the J gene TRBJ1-1; D remains unclear. The CDR3 is 13 residues long. The ends were cut back, 3 bases at V and 2 bases at J, with 7 bases in the middle. CDR1 SGHTA and CDR2 FQGTGA come from the germline V gene. In DNA form, the CDR3 reads TGTGCCAGCAGCTTGGGCAGCAACACTGAAGCTTTCTTT. Translated, it gives CASSLGSNTEAFF.

This clone appeared a few times. This chain uses TRBV5-8 with TRBJ2-3; 9 nucleotides agree with TRBD1. The germline V gene encodes CDR1 SGHTS and CDR2 YDEGEE. The CDR3 extends over 18 amino acids. The ends lost 0 bases at V and 2 bases at J; junction bases unmatched: 10. CDR3 in DNA: TGTGCCAGCAGCTTGGACACCGGGACAGGGTTCTCCACAGATACGCAGTATTTT. Amino acid sequence: CASSLDTGTGFSTDTQYF.

The chain carries TRBV7-6 and TRBJ2-3; 8 bases are a match to TRBD2. The CDR3 consists of 15 residues. Germline trimming cut 5 bases from V and 1 base from J; bases unmatched to any gene: 5. Germline values: CDR1 SGHVS, CDR2 FNYEAQ. CDR3 residues: CASSPLGGGTDTQYF. The CDR3 DNA reads as TGTGCCAGCAGCCCACTCGGGGGGGGCACAGATACGCAGTATTTT.

This clone was picked up a small number of times. The chain recombines TRBV10-1 with TRBJ2-2, with 9 bases aligning to TRBD1. The CDR3 is made up of 14 amino acids. Trimming took 6 bases from V and 7 from J; bases not matched to a gene: 6. Germline V CDR1 and CDR2: WNHNN, SYGVQD (reference sequence). The CDR3 sequence is CASSPTGGDGELFF. Here the CDR3 DNA reads TGCGCCAGCAGCCCGACAGGGGGTGACGGGGAGCTGTTTTTT.

This clone was recorded once. The V gene is TRBV20-1, the J gene TRBJ2-1; possible D gene TRBD1, 5 bases. The germline CDR1 and CDR2 sequences are DFQATT and SNEGSKA (reference sequence). CDR3 length equals 11 residues. V was trimmed by 3 bases and J by 10 bases, leaving 10 bases between them. CDR3: CSASRAREQFF. CDR3 DNA: TGCAGTGCTAGCAGGGCGAGGGAGCAGTTCTTC.

The chain is built from TRBV7-2 and TRBJ2-6; D is undetermined. In germline, CDR1 is SGHTA, CDR2 FQGNSA. The CDR3 length is 19 residues. Trimming shortened V by 2 bases and J by 0 bases, and 17 bases separated the two germline ends. CDR3 region: CASSLFGGASRSGANVLTF. The CDR3 DNA reads TGTGCCAGCAGCTTATTCGGCGGCGCCAGCCGCTCTGGGGCCAACGTCCTGACTTTC.